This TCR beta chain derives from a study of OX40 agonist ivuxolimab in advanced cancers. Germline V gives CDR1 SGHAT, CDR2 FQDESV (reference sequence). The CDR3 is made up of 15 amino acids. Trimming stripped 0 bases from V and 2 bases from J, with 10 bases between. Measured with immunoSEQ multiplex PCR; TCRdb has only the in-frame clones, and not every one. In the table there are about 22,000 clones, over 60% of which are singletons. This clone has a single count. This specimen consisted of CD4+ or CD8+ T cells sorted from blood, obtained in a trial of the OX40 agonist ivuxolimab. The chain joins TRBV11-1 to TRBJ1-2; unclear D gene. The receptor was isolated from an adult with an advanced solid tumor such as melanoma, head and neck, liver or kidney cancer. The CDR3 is CASSLAGSGNYGYTF. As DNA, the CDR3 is TGTGCCAGCAGCTTAGCGGGCAGCGGCAACTATGGCTACACCTTC.